This T cell receptor (beta chain) was captured by sequencing in a study of CD8+ T cells in alopecia areata. This clone has ten or more counts. Its matching antigen is unknown. Genes here carry mouse names. The read stops 4 residues short of the end of the CDR3; the missing end is completed from the germline J gene. Germline assignment: CDR1 MNHDT and CDR2 YYDKIL. There are 15 residues in the CDR3. Trimming shortened V by 3 bases and J by 0 bases, and 9 bases separated the two germline ends. Extracted RNA was reverse transcribed into cDNA, the sequencing template. Here immunoSEQ multiplex PCR was the method, and the copy in TCRdb shows in-frame clones only, minus some. The repertoire consists of around 20,000 clones, none detected only once. Findings of the study overall: Scalp lesions, especially in alopecia totalis/universalis, had higher clonality than normal scalp. In scalp samples, resident alphabeta T cells of normal skin are also sequenced.

Using CD4, CD8alpha, NKG2D, NKG2ACE and other markers, pooled cutaneous lymph node cells were sorted. This chain links TRBV17 with TRBJ2-1; D possibly corresponds to TRBD1 (6 bases). This clonotype was obtained from a C3H/HeJ mouse with alopecia areata. The strain's MHC type: H2-k. The specimen sequenced was CD8+ T cells sorted from a lymph node. The CDR3 DNA, read in part, is TGTGCTAGCAGTAGGAGACAGGATAACTATGCT. This gives the protein CASSRRQDNYA. The CDR3 reads in full as CASSRRQDNYAEQFF.